This entry lists 9 T cell receptor beta chains sequenced from one sample in a study of blood T cell repertoires in COVID-19. Measured with immunoSEQ multiplex PCR; TCRdb has only the in-frame clones, and not every one. The sample includes about 330,000 clones, roughly 89% seen only once; the top ten take approximately 9.3%. The sequenced sample was peripheral blood. These receptors were obtained from a man aged 25 to 40 with COVID-19, enrolled during active disease.

This chain links TRBV27 with TRBJ2-7; D is ambiguous. CDR1 is MNHEY, CDR2 SMNVEV, per germline (reference sequence). Trimming cost V 5 bases and J 0 bases, with 11 bases left between them. The CDR3 contains 14 residues. CDR3 sequence: CASSPRRDSYEQYF. The CDR3 DNA reads TGTGCCAGCAGTCCTCGGAGAGACTCCTACGAGCAGTACTTC.

The chain couples TRBV28 to TRBJ2-1; 10 bases line up with TRBD2. The CDR3 is 15 amino acids. From germline, CDR1 is MDHEN and CDR2 SYDVKM. The V gene end was trimmed by 7 bases and the J gene end by 1 base; junction bases not matched to a gene: 4. CDR3 DNA sequence: TGTGCCAGCATTCTAGCGGGGGCGTCCTACAATGAGCAGTTCTTC. Its protein is CASILAGASYNEQFF.

This sequence joins TRBV30 and TRBJ2-1; D perhaps matches TRBD2 (7 bases). CDR3 length: 15 amino acids. Germline-derived CDR1 and CDR2 are GTSNPN and SVGIG (reference sequence). V lost 0 bases and J lost 4, with 13 bases in between. CDR3 nucleotide sequence: TGTGCCTGGAGTGTAGGGGGGGGACCTTACAATGAGCAGTTCTTC. Amino acids: CAWSVGGGPYNEQFF.

This clone has just one count. The rearrangement joins TRBV5-6 to TRBJ2-5; no reliable D call. The germline CDR1 and CDR2 sequences are SGHDT and YYEEEE. V dropped 0 bases and J dropped 1 base, with 7 bases sitting between them. This CDR3 is built from 14 residues. CDR3 loop: CASSLAFGQETQYF. The CDR3 coding sequence is TGTGCCAGCAGCTTGGCCTTCGGCCAAGAGACCCAGTACTTC.

Comments on this clone: Other DNA variants within this sample encode the same CDR3. This chain uses TRBV14 with TRBJ2-5; no clear D gene. Germline CDR1 SGHDN, CDR2 FVKESK. V shed 1 base and J shed 3 bases, with 6 bases lying between them. The length of the CDR3 is 13 residues. The CDR3 DNA reads TGTGCCAGCAGCCAAGCCCCTAAAGAGACCCAGTACTTC. It specifies CASSQAPKETQYF.

The chain carries TRBV6-5 and TRBJ2-5; 7 positions agree with TRBD1. The CDR3 length is 16 residues. Losses at the gene ends were 2 bases for V and 2 bases for J; bases not matched to a gene: 8. From germline, CDR1 is MNHEY and CDR2 SVGAGI. The CDR3, as DNA: TGTGCCAGCAGTTACCCTCCGGGACAGCCTCAAGAGACCCAGTACTTC. Translating it yields CASSYPPGQPQETQYF.

The chain employs TRBV24-1 and TRBJ2-1; D perhaps matches TRBD1 (6 bases). V lost 5 bases, J lost 3 bases, and 16 bases lay in between. Germline-derived CDR1 and CDR2 are KGHDR and SFDVKD. This CDR3 contains 16 residues. CDR3 nucleotide sequence: TGTGCCACCAGTGGGTTCAAGGACAGCCACTACAATGAGCAGTTCTTC. This gives the protein CATSGFKDSHYNEQFF.

This clone appeared a single time. V usage is TRBV3-1 (or the pseudogene TRBV3-2) and J usage is TRBJ1-1, with D hard to call. Germline CDR1 and CDR2: LGHDT and YNNKEL (reference sequence). V was clipped by 0 bases and J by 0 bases, with 14 bases between them. This CDR3 comprises 17 residues. For the CDR3, the DNA is TGTGCCAGCAGCCAAGATTTCGGGAACACCCTGAACACTGAAGCTTTCTTT. The encoded protein is CASSQDFGNTLNTEAFF.

CDR3 sequence (DNA): TGTGCCAGCAGCTCAGGGGCCTATGGCTACACCTTC. Translated, it gives CASSSGAYGYTF. The genes are TRBV5-6 and TRBJ1-2; D is perhaps TRBD1 (6 bases). Looked up from germline, CDR1 is SGHDT and CDR2 is YYEEEE. The length of the CDR3 is 12 residues. V was clipped by 3 bases and J by 4 bases, with 7 bases between them.